These T cell receptor beta chains were read from a single sample in a study of PD-1 blockade in mismatch repair-deficient tumors. TCRdb's copy holds only in-frame clones and misses some; the assay was immunoSEQ multiplex PCR. The sample lists 40,000 to 60,000 clones, 65% to 80% seen once, with roughly 3% in the top ten. Sequenced here: PBMCs, sampled before pembrolizumab treatment. The source of these receptors is an adult with mismatch repair-deficient cancer. The CDR3 runs from the conserved cysteine through the conserved F or W. Each record gives: V gene, J gene, D gene, clone size, CDR3 protein, CDR3 DNA. D genes are given only for firm matches. Not all rows give a size; the values are once, few, many and, for expanded clones, a class.

>TRBV11-3|TRBJ2-7|TRBD1|NA
CASSSGQGGYEQYF
TGTGCCAGCAGCTCGGGACAGGGCGGCTACGAGCAGTACTTC
>TRBV28|TRBJ2-5|TRBD1|NA
CASSSIDRVEETQYF
TGTGCCAGCAGTTCAATTGACAGGGTTGAGGAGACCCAGTACTTC
>TRBV5-1|TRBJ2-7|NA|NA
CASSLDGLTSYEQYF
TGCGCCAGCAGCTTGGATGGCCTGACTTCCTACGAGCAGTACTTC
>TRBV29-1|TRBJ2-1|TRBD2|NA
CSALGAGGRGGSYNEQFF
TGCAGCGCCTTGGGGGCGGGAGGACGGGGAGGGTCCTACAATGAGCAGTTCTTC
>TRBV27|TRBJ1-5|NA|NA
CASSSNDQPQHF
TGTGCCAGCAGTTCCAACGATCAGCCCCAGCATTTT
>TRBV5-5|TRBJ2-7|NA|NA
CASSLEGGRAAYEQYF
TGTGCCAGCAGCTTGGAGGGAGGCAGGGCCGCCTACGAGCAGTACTTC
>TRBV7-9|TRBJ2-3|NA|NA
CASSLDQGAAGDTQYF
TGTGCCAGCAGCTTAGATCAGGGAGCGGCGGGAGATACGCAGTATTTT
>TRBV9|TRBJ2-7|TRBD1|NA
CASSVGGTGGVYEQYF
TGTGCCAGCAGCGTAGGTGGAACAGGGGGTGTGTACGAGCAGTACTTC
>TRBV7-6|TRBJ2-3|TRBD2|NA
CASSLTSGTTDTQYF
TGTGCCAGCAGCTTGACTAGCGGGACCACAGATACGCAGTATTTT
>TRBV2|TRBJ2-1|TRBD2|medium-sized
CARAPGLAGGYSYNEQFF
TGTGCCAGGGCACCGGGACTAGCGGGAGGTTATTCCTACAATGAGCAGTTCTTC
>TRBV25-1|TRBJ1-1|NA|NA
CASRGWENTEAFF
TGTGCCAGCAGGGGGTGGGAGAACACTGAAGCTTTCTTT
>TRBV11-2|TRBJ2-1|TRBD1|few
CASSASRQGLFF
TGTGCCAGCAGCGCAAGTAGACAGGGCTTGTTCTTC
>TRBV11-3|TRBJ2-5|NA|NA
CASSSGQWHLQETQYF
TGTGCCAGCAGCTCAGGACAGTGGCACCTCCAAGAGACCCAGTACTTC
>TRBV11-3|TRBJ1-1|NA|few
CASSLPGNTEAFF
TGTGCCAGCAGCTTACCGGGAAACACTGAAGCTTTCTTT
>TRBV7-9|TRBJ2-4|NA|NA
CASSLRGWDIQYF
TGTGCCAGCAGCTTAAGGGGTTGGGACATTCAGTACTTC
>TRBV5-6|TRBJ1-1|NA|NA
CASSLYSQGEAFF
TGTGCCAGCAGCCTGTATTCCCAGGGTGAAGCTTTCTTT
>TRBV28|TRBJ2-1|NA|NA
CASSPEEGGSYNEQFF
TGTGCCAGCAGTCCCGAAGAGGGGGGCTCCTACAATGAGCAGTTCTTC
>TRBV5-4|TRBJ2-2|NA|NA
CASSSRAGTGELFF
TGTGCCAGCAGCTCGCGGGCAGGGACCGGGGAGCTGTTTTTT
>TRBV18|TRBJ1-2|NA|NA
CASSPPENTGYTF
TGTGCCAGCTCACCACCAGAAAATACGGGCTACACCTTC
>TRBV4-3|TRBJ2-7|NA|NA
CASSETRDTVSYEQYF
TGCGCCAGCAGCGAGACCCGGGACACCGTCTCCTACGAGCAGTACTTC
>TRBV6-5|TRBJ2-5|TRBD1|NA
CASSVDRVQETQYF
TGTGCCAGCAGCGTCGACAGGGTCCAAGAGACCCAGTACTTC
>TRBV9|TRBJ2-7|NA|few
CASSSSSYEQYF
TGTGCCAGCAGCTCGAGCTCCTACGAGCAGTACTTC
>TRBV12-5|TRBJ1-1|NA|NA
CASGLGYAEAFF
TGTGCTAGTGGTTTGGGCTACGCTGAAGCTTTCTTT
>TRBV5-6|TRBJ2-6|NA|NA
CASSFAGSGANVLTF
TGTGCCAGCAGCTTTGCGGGATCTGGGGCCAACGTCCTGACTTTC
>TRBV5-8|TRBJ2-1|NA|NA
CASSLAGRTFANNEQFF
TGTGCCAGCAGCTTGGCGGGACGCACCTTCGCCAACAATGAGCAGTTCTTC
>TRBV7-6|TRBJ2-5|TRBD2|NA
CASSLISGRSQETQYF
TGTGCCAGCAGCTTAATAAGCGGGAGGAGCCAAGAGACCCAGTACTTC
>TRBV11-2|TRBJ2-3|NA|NA
CASSLTGLSGTQYF
TGTGCCAGCAGCTTAACAGGGCTGTCGGGGACGCAGTATTTT
>TRBV5-1|TRBJ2-7|TRBD1|NA
CASSSLGTGGSYEQYF
TGCGCCAGCAGCTCCCTGGGGACAGGGGGCAGCTACGAGCAGTACTTC
>TRBV20-1|TRBJ2-6|NA|NA
CSAVPANVLTF
TGCAGTGCAGTCCCAGCCAACGTCCTGACTTTC
>TRBV29-1|TRBJ2-7|NA|NA
CSVGSGFTYEQYF
TGCAGCGTTGGAAGCGGCTTCACCTACGAGCAGTACTTC
>TRBV9|TRBJ1-2|NA|NA
CASSVADPWTSPANYGYTF
TGTGCCAGCAGCGTAGCGGATCCCTGGACATCCCCTGCTAACTATGGCTACACCTTC
>TRBV18|TRBJ2-7|NA|once
CASSDRPAYEQYF
TGTGCCAGCTCAGACAGGCCGGCCTACGAGCAGTACTTC
>TRBV18|TRBJ2-6|NA|NA
CASRNPGASGANVLTF
TGTGCCAGCAGAAATCCGGGGGCGTCTGGGGCCAACGTCCTGACTTTC
>TRBV5-1|TRBJ2-1|TRBD2|once
CASSTPHLLAGVVNEQFF
TGCGCCAGCAGCACCCCCCACCTACTAGCGGGAGTAGTCAATGAGCAGTTCTTC
>TRBV7-2|TRBJ2-7|TRBD1|NA
CASSSLGGQGFSYEQYF
TGTGCCAGCAGCTCGTTAGGTGGACAGGGTTTCTCCTACGAGCAGTACTTC
>TRBV19|TRBJ1-5|NA|NA
CASSYPGPWQPQHF
TGTGCCAGTAGTTATCCGGGACCGTGGCAGCCCCAGCATTTT
>TRBV7-8|TRBJ2-1|TRBD2|NA
CASSLTSGTQREQFF
TGTGCCAGCAGCTTGACTAGCGGGACCCAGAGGGAGCAGTTCTTC
>TRBV28|TRBJ2-5|TRBD1|NA
CASSPLRGQEETQYF
TGTGCCAGCAGTCCCCTTAGGGGACAGGAAGAGACCCAGTACTTC
>TRBV9|TRBJ2-3|NA|NA
CASSVNPQPSTDTQYF
TGTGCCAGCAGCGTAAACCCCCAGCCTAGCACAGATACGCAGTATTTT
>TRBV25-1|TRBJ1-1|NA|few
CASTGGADKAFF
TGTGCCAGCACTGGGGGGGCGGACAAAGCTTTCTTT
>TRBV6-1|TRBJ1-5|NA|NA
CASSVHGDNQPQHF
TGTGCCAGCAGTGTCCATGGAGACAATCAGCCCCAGCATTTT
>TRBV30|TRBJ2-2|NA|few
CAWGLSGGELFF
TGTGCCTGGGGACTCTCTGGCGGGGAGCTGTTTTTT
>TRBV5-1|TRBJ2-1|NA|NA
CASSLVVDSYNEQFF
TGCGCCAGCAGCTTGGTCGTAGACTCCTACAATGAGCAGTTCTTC
>TRBV21-1|TRBJ1-1|NA|NA
CASTGHLKNTEAFF
TGTGCCAGCACGGGACACCTAAAGAACACTGAAGCTTTCTTT
>TRBV19|TRBJ2-1|TRBD2|NA
CASSIKGLASHEQFF
TGTGCCAGTAGTATAAAGGGACTAGCCAGCCATGAGCAGTTCTTC